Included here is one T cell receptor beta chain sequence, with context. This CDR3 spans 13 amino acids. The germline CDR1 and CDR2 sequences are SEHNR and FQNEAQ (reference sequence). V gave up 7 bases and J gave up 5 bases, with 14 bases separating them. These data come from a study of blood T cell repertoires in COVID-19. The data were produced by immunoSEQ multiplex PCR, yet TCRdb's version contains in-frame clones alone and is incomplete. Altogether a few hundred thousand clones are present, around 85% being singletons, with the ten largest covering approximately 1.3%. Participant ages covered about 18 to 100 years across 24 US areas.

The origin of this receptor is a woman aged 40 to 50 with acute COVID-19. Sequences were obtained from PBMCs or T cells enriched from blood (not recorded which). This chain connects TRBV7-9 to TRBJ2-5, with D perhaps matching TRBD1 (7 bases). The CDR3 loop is CASNRQGLETQYF. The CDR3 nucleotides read TGTGCCAGCAACCGACAGGGACTGGAGACCCAGTACTTC.